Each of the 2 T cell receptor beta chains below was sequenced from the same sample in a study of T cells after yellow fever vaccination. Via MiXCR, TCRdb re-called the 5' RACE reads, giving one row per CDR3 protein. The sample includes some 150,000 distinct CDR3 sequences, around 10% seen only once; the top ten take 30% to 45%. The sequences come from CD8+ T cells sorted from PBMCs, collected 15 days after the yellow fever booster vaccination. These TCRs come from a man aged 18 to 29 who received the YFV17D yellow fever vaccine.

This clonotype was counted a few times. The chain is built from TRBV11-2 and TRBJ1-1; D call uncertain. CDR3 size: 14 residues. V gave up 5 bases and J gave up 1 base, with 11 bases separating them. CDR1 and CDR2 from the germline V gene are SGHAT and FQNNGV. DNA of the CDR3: TGTGCCAGCAGCCCGCCCGTGGAGAACACTGAAGCTTTCTTT. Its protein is CASSPPVENTEAFF.

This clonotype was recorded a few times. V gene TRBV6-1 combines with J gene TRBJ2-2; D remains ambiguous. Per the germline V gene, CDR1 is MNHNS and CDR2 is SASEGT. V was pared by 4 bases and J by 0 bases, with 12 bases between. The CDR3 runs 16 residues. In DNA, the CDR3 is TGTGCCAGCAGTGGGGCTCGGACGACGAACACCGGGGAGCTGTTTTTT. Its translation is CASSGARTTNTGELFF.